This T cell receptor beta chain comes out of a study of T cells in Graves' hyperthyroidism and ophthalmopathy. Findings and caveats of the study: Blood also contained most expanded thyroid clonotypes above 0.001. Ophthalmopathy was model-predicted a median around seven months pre-onset.

CDR3 length: 14 amino acids. Trimming took off 6 bases at V and 2 bases at J, with 16 bases between the two ends. Germline V gene data show CDR1 as DFQATT and CDR2 as SNEGSKA (reference sequence). What was amplified from RNA transcripts were TCR beta CDR3 regions. A first-round RT-PCR of the TCR CDR3 used the HTBI primer set. TCRdb reprocessed the multiplex PCR reads with MiXCR, giving one entry per CDR3 protein. The table has around 600,000 distinct CDR3 sequences, about 14% seen once. A remark on this clonotype: Its antigen is not known.

The source of the PBMCs was over 8.5 ml of fresh peripheral blood. Material: blood. This receptor was obtained from a woman aged 50 to 60 with Graves' ophthalmopathy. This chain uses TRBV20-1 with TRBJ2-5; tentatively, D is TRBD1 (6 bases). CDR3 coding DNA: TGCAGTGCGAGGGACAAGGACCTACAAGAGACCCAGTACTTC. As protein: CSARDKDLQETQYF.